Included here is one T cell receptor beta chain sequence, with context. What it recognizes is unknown. Random hexamers served to reverse transcribe about 0.45 to 1 ug RNA. Amplification of TCR beta CDR3 used immunoSEQ multiplex PCR across 54 Vbeta and 13 Jbeta. TCRdb used MiXCR to reprocess the immunoSEQ multiplex PCR reads, holding one entry per CDR3 protein. The sample holds some 180,000 distinct CDR3 sequences, around 96% seen once. This specimen comes from a study of CD8 T cells in Susac syndrome. Regarding the study as a whole: The study admitted that it had a relatively small number of individuals in its TCR sequencing and HLA analysis.

Sequencing of TCR beta drew on CD8+ and CD4+ T cells from blood. Negative isolation yielded the CD8+ and CD4+ T cells, while FACS enriched the TEMRA cells. The TCR comes from a human donor in good health. The sequenced sample consisted of CD4+ T cells from PBMCs.

CDR3 DNA: TGCAGCGTGGAGCGGGAGGGCACAGATACGCAGTATTTT. Amino acids: CSVEREGTDTQYF. V usage is TRBV29-1 and J usage is TRBJ2-3; 9 nucleotides line up with TRBD2. V shed 6 bases and J 1 base; nucleotides not matched to a gene: 2. The length of the CDR3 is 13 residues. Germline V gene sequence: CDR1 SQVTM, CDR2 ANQGSEA.